This TCR beta chain is drawn from a study of Graves' ophthalmopathy and Graves' hyperthyroidism. The study, taken as a whole, reports: Its predictions of ophthalmopathy progression gave the model 55% to 71% sensitivity and 72.22% specificity. Ophthalmopathy and stable hyperthyroidism were discriminated by a 13-signature model, with about 90% sensitivity and nearly 84% specificity.

Amplified material comprised TCR beta CDR3 regions derived from RNA transcripts. The library came from an HTBI-primed first-round RT-PCR and a second-round multiplex PCR. Each CDR3 protein is one row after TCRdb ran MiXCR on the multiplex PCR reads. The sample has about 400,000 distinct CDR3 sequences, about 16% seen once. Trimming took off 5 bases at V and 7 bases at J, with 9 bases between the two ends. This CDR3 contains 12 residues. CDR1 KGHSH and CDR2 LQKENI come from the germline V gene. The table lists this clonotype with many counts. Its antigen remains unknown. If patients had other autoimmune diseases, uncontrolled infections, pregnancy or lactation, they were excluded. A diagnosis was made from clinical symptoms together with serum thyroxine, TRAb, thyroid ultrasound and orbital computed tomography.

The gene calls are TRBV18 and TRBJ2-4; D is perhaps TRBD2 (5 bases). Input material: peripheral blood. The clonotype comes from a woman aged 18-29 years with Graves' ophthalmopathy. The CDR3 DNA is TGTGCCAGCTCAAACGGGGTTAACATTCAGTACTTC. This gives the protein CASSNGVNIQYF.